This TCR beta chain emerged from a study of blood T cell repertoires in COVID-19. Study context: The origin of the acute and convalescent COVID-19 samples was the United States, Italy and Spain. T cells, B-cell-depleted T cells, or PBMCs provided the cDNA or gDNA that served as material.

CDR1 is MDHEN and CDR2 is SYDVKM in the germline V gene. Trimming left V 11 bases short and J 2 bases short, with 16 bases between. The length of the CDR3 is 13 residues. Source study methods: Amplification of reference gene primers was used by the study to estimate nucleated cell counts. Here immunoSEQ multiplex PCR was the method, and the copy in TCRdb shows in-frame clones only, minus some. Clone size and V and J calls were adopted from that table, with D and trimming inferred from the DNA. The table shows about 220,000 clones, with approximately 81% occurring only once. Sequenced sample: peripheral blood. V is TRBV28 and J is TRBJ2-7, with TRBD2 as a possible D gene (6 bases). This TCR came from a man younger than 45 with active or convalescent COVID-19. The CDR3 DNA follows: TGTGCCCATAAAGCAAGGAGGGCCTACGAGCAGTACTTC. Encoded protein: CAHKARRAYEQYF. The full variable domain, its missing parts supplied by reference TRBV28 and TRBJ2-7, is DVKVTQSSRYLVKRTGEKVFLECVQDMDHENMFWYRQDPGLGLRLIYFSYDVKMKEKGDIPEGYSVSREKKERFSLILESASTNQTSMYLCAHKARRAYEQYFGPGTRLTVT.